This TCR beta chain was identified during a study of cytomegalovirus exposure and HLA in healthy donors. As for the study in general: The study placed about 86% of its roughly 430 genotyped donors in the Caucasian-associated ancestry cluster.

This PCR relied on a set of 60 Vbeta primers and 13 Jbeta primers. The method was immunoSEQ multiplex PCR; TCRdb's version includes in-frame clones alone and lacks a portion of them. The sample yields 120,000 or so clones, approximately 69% seen once. Germline CDR1 is MGHDK and CDR2 is SYGVNS. There are 15 residues in the CDR3. The junction had 10 bases not matched to a gene; V was cut back by 6 bases and J by 5 bases. A few counts support this clone. The target antigen is unknown. Study-level results: In a later analysis, at a false discovery rate of 0.05, roughly 17,000 TCR beta sequences matched HLA alleles.

The chain employs TRBV25-1 and TRBJ1-1; 9 nucleotides align to TRBD1. The sample was PBMCs. This TCR derives from a man aged 40-49 years in good health and CMV-seropositive. The CDR3 reads CASREMRQGGTEAFF. CDR3 nucleotides: TGTGCCAGCAGAGAAATGCGACAGGGGGGGACTGAAGCTTTCTTT. Full variable domain (rest looked up from reference TRBV25-1 and TRBJ1-1): EADIYQTPRYLVIGTGKKITLECSQTMGHDKMYWYQQDPGMELHLIHYSYGVNSTEKGDLSSESTVSRIRTEHFPLTLESARPSHTSQYLCASREMRQGGTEAFFGQGTRLTVV.